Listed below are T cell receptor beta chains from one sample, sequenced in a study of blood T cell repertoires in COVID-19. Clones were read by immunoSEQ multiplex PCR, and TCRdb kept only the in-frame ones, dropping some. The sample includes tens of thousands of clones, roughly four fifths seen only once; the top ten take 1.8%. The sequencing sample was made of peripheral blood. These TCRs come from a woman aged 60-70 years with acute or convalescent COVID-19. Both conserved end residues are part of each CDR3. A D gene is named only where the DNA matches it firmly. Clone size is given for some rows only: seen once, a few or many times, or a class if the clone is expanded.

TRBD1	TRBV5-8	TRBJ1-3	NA	TGTGCCAGCAGCACGGGACAGTTCTCTGGAAACACCATATATTTT	CASSTGQFSGNTIYF
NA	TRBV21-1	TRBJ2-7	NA	TGTGCCAGCAGCGGGAGACAGGGGCCGGGGCAGACAATTCCCTACGAGCAGTACTTC	CASSGRQGPGQTIPYEQYF
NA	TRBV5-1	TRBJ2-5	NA	TGCGCCAGCAGCCGTGAGGTCCCTAGTCAGAGTGAGACCCAGTACTTC	CASSREVPSQSETQYF
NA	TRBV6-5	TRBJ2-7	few	TGTGCCAGCAGATCCCACGGGGGTCTCTCCTACGAGCAGTACTTC	CASRSHGGLSYEQYF
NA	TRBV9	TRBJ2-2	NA	TGTGCCAGCAGCGTATTCATCACCGGGGAGCTGTTTTTT	CASSVFITGELFF
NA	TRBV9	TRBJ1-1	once	TGTGCCAGCAGCCCCCAATCCGGGGTTGCTGAAGCTTTCTTT	CASSPQSGVAEAFF
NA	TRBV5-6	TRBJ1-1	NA	TGTGCCAGCAGCTTGCGGGGAGCATCGTCGTTCACTGAAGCTTTCTTT	CASSLRGASSFTEAFF
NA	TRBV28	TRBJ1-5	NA	TGTGCCAGCAGAGAGGAAGACAGGCACAATCAGCCCCAGCATTTT	CASREEDRHNQPQHF
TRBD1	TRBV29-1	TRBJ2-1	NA	TGCAGCGTTGAATCCGGGTACAGGGGGCGAGCGTTTAGAGATGAGCAGTTCTTC	CSVESGYRGRAFRDEQFF
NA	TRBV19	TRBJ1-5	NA	TGTGCCAGTAGAGATGCCACAGGGAAGCGGAGCAATCAGCCCCAGCATTTT	CASRDATGKRSNQPQHF